The rows below give T cell receptor beta chains drawn from one sample of a study of human T cells and chemical hapten exposure. MiXCR was run by TCRdb on the RACE reads, yielding one entry per CDR3 protein. The sample has about 160,000 distinct CDR3 sequences, roughly 25% seen once. This specimen was whole blood, taken in connection with sensitization to the hapten diphenylcyclopropenone (DPC). Receptors originate from a woman younger than 35 with alopecia areata. Some clones in this sample may be carry-over from other donors' samples. CDR3s include the opening cysteine and the closing phenylalanine or tryptophan. A D gene is named only where the DNA matches it firmly. Not every row has a clone size; where given, it reads once, few, many or a size class.

V gene	J gene	D gene	clone size	CDR3 protein	CDR3 DNA
TRBV29-1	TRBJ1-1	.	many	CSVALMGTEAFF	TGCAGCGTCGCCTTAATGGGGACTGAAGCTTTCTTT
TRBV7-9	TRBJ1-2	TRBD1	.	CASSLSTTGHNGYTF	TGTGCCAGCAGTCTTTCCACGACAGGGCATAATGGCTACACCTTC
TRBV7-2	TRBJ2-7	.	few	CASSWSSAEQYF	TGTGCCAGCAGCTGGTCTAGCGCCGAGCAGTACTTC
TRBV29-1	TRBJ1-2	.	many	CSVVDGYTF	TGCAGCGTTGTTGACGGCTACACCTTC
TRBV9	TRBJ2-2	.	.	CASSVATGGELFF	TGTGCCAGCAGCGTCGCGACCGGCGGGGAGCTGTTTTTT
TRBV19	TRBJ2-2	TRBD1	many	CASRSSGQGLTGELFF	TGTGCCAGTAGGTCCTCGGGACAGGGTTTAACCGGGGAGCTGTTTTTT
TRBV2	TRBJ1-1	.	.	CASSEALPVSEAFF	TGTGCCAGCAGTGAAGCGCTTCCGGTCTCGGAGGCTTTCTTT
TRBV2	TRBJ2-7	TRBD1	.	CASNPRTGYSYEQYF	TGTGCCAGCAACCCCCGGACAGGGTACTCCTACGAGCAGTACTTC
TRBV6-2/TRBV6-3	TRBJ2-4	.	.	CASSRDTINIQYF	TGTGCCAGCAGTAGGGACACCATAAACATTCAGTACTTC
TRBV7-9	TRBJ2-7	.	.	CASSPGTPSYEQYF	TGTGCCAGCAGCCCCGGGACACCATCCTACGAGCAGTACTTC
TRBV25-1	TRBJ2-1	.	.	CASRLGGDNEQFF	TGTGCCAGCAGACTGGGGGGCGACAATGAGCAGTTCTTC
TRBV20-1	TRBJ1-4	TRBD1	few	CSANHRGRWGWGNEKLFF	TGCAGTGCAAATCACAGGGGGCGGTGGGGATGGGGCAATGAAAAACTGTTTTTT
TRBV9	TRBJ2-2	.	many	CASSVHTGELFF	TGTGCCAGCAGCGTACATACCGGGGAGCTGTTTTTT
TRBV7-2	TRBJ1-2	.	.	CASSLAAGNGYTF	TGTGCCAGCAGCTTGGCAGCGGGAAATGGCTACACCTTC
TRBV5-5	TRBJ2-7	TRBD1	few	CASSSEDRWSYEQYF	TGTGCCAGCAGCTCGGAGGACAGGTGGTCCTACGAGCAGTACTTC
TRBV2	TRBJ2-2	.	medium-sized	CASRPRDVTGELFF	TGTGCCAGCAGGCCCAGGGACGTCACCGGGGAGCTGTTTTTT
TRBV4-1	TRBJ2-7	TRBD1	many	CASSQDQDRVSEQYF	TGCGCCAGCAGCCAAGATCAGGACAGGGTTAGCGAGCAGTACTTC
TRBV11-2	TRBJ2-1	.	.	CASSLTSETRFYNEQFF	TGTGCCAGCAGCTTAACGTCCGAGACTAGGTTCTACAATGAGCAGTTCTTC
TRBV5-1	TRBJ1-5	TRBD1	.	CASSPGTAKDQPQHF	TGCGCCAGCAGCCCCGGGACAGCGAAGGATCAGCCCCAGCATTTT